The rows below give T cell receptor beta chains drawn from one sample of a study of beta chain features in type 1 diabetes. The data were produced by immunoSEQ multiplex PCR, yet TCRdb's version contains in-frame clones alone and is incomplete. The data contain about 900,000 clones, 17% of them singletons. Input material: naive CD4+ T cells from blood. These receptors were obtained from a woman between 18 and 29 years old in good health. CDR3s include the opening cysteine and the closing phenylalanine or tryptophan. The D gene is left open where the match is weak. The size field is filled for only some rows; it gives once, few, many or a size class.

abundance: NA
j_gene: TRBJ2-3
d_gene: NA
v_gene: TRBV5-4
CDR3nt: TGTGCCAGCAGCCCCCCTCGGGGGACCACAGATACGCAGTATTTT
CDR3aa: CASSPPRGTTDTQYF

abundance: NA
j_gene: TRBJ2-7
d_gene: NA
v_gene: TRBV9
CDR3nt: TGTGCCAGCAGCGTAAATCCAGGGGACGAGCAGTACTTC
CDR3aa: CASSVNPGDEQYF

abundance: NA
j_gene: TRBJ2-1
d_gene: NA
v_gene: TRBV11-1
CDR3nt: TGTGCCAGCAGCTTAGGCCAGCAACACACTGAGCAGTTCTTC
CDR3aa: CASSLGQQHTEQFF

abundance: NA
j_gene: TRBJ2-1
d_gene: TRBD2
v_gene: TRBV5-1
CDR3nt: TGCGCCAGCAGCTTTGATCCGGGACTAGCGGGAGAGGAGCAGTTCTTC
CDR3aa: CASSFDPGLAGEEQFF

abundance: few
j_gene: TRBJ2-1
d_gene: TRBD2
v_gene: TRBV27
CDR3nt: TGTGCCAGCAGTCCTCCGACTAGCGGGGTCGATGAGCAGTTCTTC
CDR3aa: CASSPPTSGVDEQFF

abundance: few
j_gene: TRBJ1-2
d_gene: NA
v_gene: TRBV29-1
CDR3nt: TGCAGCGTTGGGACCCCGGGATCGGATGGCTACACCTTC
CDR3aa: CSVGTPGSDGYTF

abundance: NA
j_gene: TRBJ1-1
d_gene: NA
v_gene: TRBV7-2
CDR3nt: TGTGCCAGCAGCTTTTCCGCAGGAAACACTGAAGCTTTCTTT
CDR3aa: CASSFSAGNTEAFF

abundance: few
j_gene: TRBJ2-7
d_gene: NA
v_gene: TRBV18
CDR3nt: TGTGCCAGCTCACCACCGGCTAGAAACGAGCAGTACTTC
CDR3aa: CASSPPARNEQYF

abundance: NA
j_gene: TRBJ2-1
d_gene: TRBD2
v_gene: TRBV15
CDR3nt: TGTGCCACCAGCAGTGACGGGTCTAGCGGCTACAATGAGCAGTTCTTC
CDR3aa: CATSSDGSSGYNEQFF

abundance: NA
j_gene: TRBJ1-5
d_gene: NA
v_gene: TRBV6-1
CDR3nt: TGTGCCAGCAGTGTAAGGGGTGATCAGCCCCAGCATTTT
CDR3aa: CASSVRGDQPQHF

abundance: few
j_gene: TRBJ2-1
d_gene: TRBD2
v_gene: TRBV2
CDR3nt: TGTGCCAGCACGCAGCGGCCGCCTAGCGGGAGGGAAAGAAACAATGAGCAGTTCTTC
CDR3aa: CASTQRPPSGRERNNEQFF

abundance: few
j_gene: TRBJ2-1
d_gene: TRBD2
v_gene: TRBV9
CDR3nt: TGTGCCAGCAGCGTGACTAGCGCCTCCTACAATGAGCAGTTCTTC
CDR3aa: CASSVTSASYNEQFF

abundance: few
j_gene: TRBJ1-2
d_gene: TRBD1
v_gene: TRBV25-1
CDR3nt: TGTGCCAGCAGTGAAGGACAGGGAACGTGGGGCTACACCTTC
CDR3aa: CASSEGQGTWGYTF

abundance: few
j_gene: TRBJ1-5
d_gene: NA
v_gene: TRBV29-1
CDR3nt: TGCAGCGTTCGAGCTGGGGATAACCAGCCCCAGCATTTT
CDR3aa: CSVRAGDNQPQHF

abundance: NA
j_gene: TRBJ2-7
d_gene: TRBD2
v_gene: TRBV15
CDR3nt: TGTGCCACCAGCATAAACGCGGGGGGGTACGAGCAGTACTTC
CDR3aa: CATSINAGGYEQYF

abundance: NA
j_gene: TRBJ2-5
d_gene: TRBD1
v_gene: TRBV18
CDR3nt: TGTGCCAGCTCACCTTTCGACGACAGGGAGTACCAAGAGACCCAGTACTTC
CDR3aa: CASSPFDDREYQETQYF

abundance: few
j_gene: TRBJ2-3
d_gene: TRBD1
v_gene: TRBV7-9
CDR3nt: TGTGCCAGCAACCACGGGACAGGGAACACAGATACGCAGTATTTT
CDR3aa: CASNHGTGNTDTQYF

abundance: NA
j_gene: TRBJ2-6
d_gene: NA
v_gene: TRBV5-4
CDR3nt: TGTGCCAGCAGTGGGGTAGGTGGGGCCAACGTCCTGACTTTC
CDR3aa: CASSGVGGANVLTF

abundance: NA
j_gene: TRBJ2-2
d_gene: TRBD1
v_gene: TRBV5-1
CDR3nt: TGCGCCAGCAGACACCGGGACAGGAACACCGGGGAGCTGTTTTTT
CDR3aa: CASRHRDRNTGELFF

abundance: NA
j_gene: TRBJ1-5
d_gene: TRBD1
v_gene: TRBV7-6
CDR3nt: TGTGCCAGCAGCACGCAGGGGGTTTCCCATAATCAGCCCCAGCATTTT
CDR3aa: CASSTQGVSHNQPQHF

abundance: NA
j_gene: TRBJ2-2
d_gene: NA
v_gene: TRBV19
CDR3nt: TGTGCCAGTAGTATAGGCTCGGCACCTTTCACCGGGGAGCTGTTTTTT
CDR3aa: CASSIGSAPFTGELFF

abundance: few
j_gene: TRBJ2-1
d_gene: TRBD2
v_gene: TRBV5-1
CDR3nt: TGCGCCAGCACGGGCGGGAGTGCCTACAATGAGCAGTTCTTC
CDR3aa: CASTGGSAYNEQFF

abundance: NA
j_gene: TRBJ2-1
d_gene: NA
v_gene: TRBV12-5
CDR3nt: TGTGATCTAGTCGGGGGGCGGTCGCAGCTAGTGGACTGGCGGGAAGTCTTGTTCTTC
CDR3aa: CDLVGGRSQLVDWREVLFF

abundance: NA
j_gene: TRBJ1-5
d_gene: TRBD1
v_gene: TRBV6-5
CDR3nt: TGTGCCAGCAGGCGGGACAGGGACGGCAATCAGCCCCAGCATTTT
CDR3aa: CASRRDRDGNQPQHF

abundance: few
j_gene: TRBJ2-7
d_gene: NA
v_gene: TRBV28
CDR3nt: TGTGCCAGCAGTTTCCCACAGCGCTACGAGCAGTACTTC
CDR3aa: CASSFPQRYEQYF

abundance: few
j_gene: TRBJ2-5
d_gene: NA
v_gene: TRBV15
CDR3nt: TGTGCCACCAGCAGGGCGGGGAACACCGGGGCGGAGACCCAGTACTTC
CDR3aa: CATSRAGNTGAETQYF

abundance: NA
j_gene: TRBJ2-3
d_gene: NA
v_gene: TRBV20-1
CDR3nt: TGCAGTGCACAACCGTGGGGTACGCAGTATTTT
CDR3aa: CSAQPWGTQYF

abundance: NA
j_gene: TRBJ2-7
d_gene: TRBD1
v_gene: TRBV28
CDR3nt: TGTGCCAGCAGTCCCGGGACAGGGGGCTACTACGAGCAGTACTTC
CDR3aa: CASSPGTGGYYEQYF

abundance: NA
j_gene: TRBJ2-3
d_gene: TRBD1
v_gene: TRBV6-1
CDR3nt: TGTGCCAGCAGTGTAACAGGGACAGGGGTCAGCACAGATACGCAGTATTTT
CDR3aa: CASSVTGTGVSTDTQYF

abundance: NA
j_gene: TRBJ1-4
d_gene: NA
v_gene: TRBV28
CDR3nt: TGTGCCAGCAGTGGGGGGGCGCCTAAACTGTTTTTT
CDR3aa: CASSGGAPKLFF

abundance: few
j_gene: TRBJ2-7
d_gene: NA
v_gene: TRBV27
CDR3nt: TGTGCCAGCAGTTTATCCGCCTACGAGCAGTACTTC
CDR3aa: CASSLSAYEQYF

abundance: NA
j_gene: TRBJ2-2
d_gene: TRBD2
v_gene: TRBV7-2
CDR3nt: TGTGCCAGCAGAAAACTAGCGGGAGTAGCCGGGGAGCTGTTTTTT
CDR3aa: CASRKLAGVAGELFF

abundance: few
j_gene: TRBJ2-1
d_gene: NA
v_gene: TRBV6-5
CDR3nt: TGTGCCAGCAGTTACACTAGTCTGAGTGGCGATGAGCAGTTCTTC
CDR3aa: CASSYTSLSGDEQFF

abundance: few
j_gene: TRBJ2-5
d_gene: NA
v_gene: TRBV5-4
CDR3nt: TGTGCCAGCAGCTTGGGGGGGAGGAGGCCGGAGACCCAGTACTTC
CDR3aa: CASSLGGRRPETQYF

abundance: few
j_gene: TRBJ1-2
d_gene: TRBD1
v_gene: TRBV10-3
CDR3nt: TGTGCCATCAGTGACCGAGGGGGCCTGGGTGGCTACACCTTC
CDR3aa: CAISDRGGLGGYTF

abundance: NA
j_gene: TRBJ2-7
d_gene: TRBD1
v_gene: TRBV28
CDR3nt: TGTGCCAGCAGTACCGGACAGGGTATCAACGAGCAGTACTTC
CDR3aa: CASSTGQGINEQYF

abundance: few
j_gene: TRBJ2-5
d_gene: TRBD2
v_gene: TRBV10-3
CDR3nt: TGTGCCATCTTAGCGGGAGTGGGCGAGACCCAGTACTTC
CDR3aa: CAILAGVGETQYF

abundance: NA
j_gene: TRBJ2-5
d_gene: TRBD1
v_gene: TRBV29-1
CDR3nt: TGCAGCGGGGACAGGGTCCAAGAGACCCAGTACTTC
CDR3aa: CSGDRVQETQYF

abundance: few
j_gene: TRBJ2-1
d_gene: TRBD2
v_gene: TRBV13
CDR3nt: TGTGCCAGCAGCGGAAACCTAGCGGGAGGGTACAATGAGCAGTTCTTC
CDR3aa: CASSGNLAGGYNEQFF

abundance: few
j_gene: TRBJ2-7
d_gene: NA
v_gene: TRBV19
CDR3nt: TGTGCCAGTAGTATCACAGAGCAGTCGTCCGAGCAGTACTTC
CDR3aa: CASSITEQSSEQYF

abundance: NA
j_gene: TRBJ2-7
d_gene: TRBD1
v_gene: TRBV15
CDR3nt: TGTGCCACCAGCAGGGCCGGGACAGGGCTATACGAGCAGTACTTC
CDR3aa: CATSRAGTGLYEQYF

abundance: NA
j_gene: TRBJ2-5
d_gene: NA
v_gene: TRBV19
CDR3nt: TGTGCCAGTAGTATAGGGCAGGGCCCAGAGACCCAGTACTTC
CDR3aa: CASSIGQGPETQYF

abundance: once
j_gene: TRBJ2-7
d_gene: NA
v_gene: TRBV28
CDR3nt: TGTGCCAGCAGTTTAAGTGCCACCCACGAGCAGTACTTC
CDR3aa: CASSLSATHEQYF

abundance: few
j_gene: TRBJ1-5
d_gene: NA
v_gene: TRBV6-1
CDR3nt: TGTGCCAGCAGTGATAGTTATAGCAATCAGCCCCAGCATTTT
CDR3aa: CASSDSYSNQPQHF

abundance: NA
j_gene: TRBJ2-1
d_gene: NA
v_gene: TRBV27
CDR3nt: TGTGCCAGCAGTTTATACGCAGGCGCCTCCTACAATGAGCAGTTCTTC
CDR3aa: CASSLYAGASYNEQFF

abundance: few
j_gene: TRBJ1-2
d_gene: NA
v_gene: TRBV20-1
CDR3nt: TGCAGTGCTAGATCGCTTGGTGGCTACACCTTC
CDR3aa: CSARSLGGYTF

abundance: once
j_gene: TRBJ2-1
d_gene: TRBD2
v_gene: TRBV11-3
CDR3nt: TGTGCCAGCAGCCCGAGCGCAAGCGGGAGATTCAATGAGCAGTTCTTC
CDR3aa: CASSPSASGRFNEQFF

abundance: NA
j_gene: TRBJ2-2
d_gene: NA
v_gene: TRBV27
CDR3nt: TGTGCCAGCAGTTTTTTTCAGGGGTATTTCACCGGGGAGCTGTTTTTT
CDR3aa: CASSFFQGYFTGELFF

abundance: NA
j_gene: TRBJ2-7
d_gene: NA
v_gene: TRBV9
CDR3nt: TGTGCCAGCAGCGCCTGGGACGGTTCCTACGAGCAGTACTTC
CDR3aa: CASSAWDGSYEQYF

abundance: NA
j_gene: TRBJ2-5
d_gene: NA
v_gene: TRBV4-3
CDR3nt: TGCGCCAGCAGCCACTCGGGGGCAGGCGAGACCCAGTACTTC
CDR3aa: CASSHSGAGETQYF

abundance: few
j_gene: TRBJ2-1
d_gene: NA
v_gene: TRBV7-2
CDR3nt: TGTGCCAGCAGCCAGTCTACAAATGAGCAGTTCTTC
CDR3aa: CASSQSTNEQFF

abundance: few
j_gene: TRBJ1-1
d_gene: NA
v_gene: TRBV7-2
CDR3nt: TGTGCCAGCTCTGGGTGGGGGGAGTACACTGAAGCTTTCTTT
CDR3aa: CASSGWGEYTEAFF

abundance: NA
j_gene: TRBJ1-2
d_gene: TRBD1
v_gene: TRBV6-6
CDR3nt: TGTGCCAGCAGTCGACAGGGTGTAAACTATGGCTACACCTTC
CDR3aa: CASSRQGVNYGYTF

abundance: NA
j_gene: TRBJ2-7
d_gene: NA
v_gene: TRBV5-6
CDR3nt: TGTGCCAGCAGCTTCCGGGACAAACACTACGAGCAGTACTTC
CDR3aa: CASSFRDKHYEQYF